This T cell receptor (beta chain) is from a study of cytomegalovirus exposure and HLA in healthy donors. Overall study: Within an early data release were roughly 90 million unique TCRs drawn from HLA-typed donors.

Germline lookup yields CDR1 LNHDA and CDR2 SQIVND (reference sequence). The CDR3 is 14 residues long. V was pared by 2 bases and J by 3 bases, with 2 bases of the junction left unmatched. Of note for this clone: Its target is unknown.

Amplification used 60 Vbeta primers and 13 Jbeta primers. Measured with immunoSEQ multiplex PCR; TCRdb has only the in-frame clones, and not every one. Of roughly 160,000 clones listed, roughly 83% are singletons. Study-wide points: Analysis was carried out at a later point, and it linked a missense DCLRE1C variant to TCR beta V- and J-gene trimming. Later work associated more than 15,000 TCR beta sequences with HLA alleles at 0.05 false discovery rate.

Input material: PBMCs. The sequence came from a boy aged 2 to 9 in good health and CMV-seronegative. V gene TRBV19 combines with J gene TRBJ2-7, with 9 bases lining up with TRBD2. CDR3 DNA: TGTGCCAGTAGTATACGACTAGCGGTCTACGAGCAGTACTTC. Encoded protein: CASSIRLAVYEQYF.